The 20 T cell receptor beta chains in this list originate from one sample, sequenced in a study of T cells in Graves' hyperthyroidism and ophthalmopathy. It was RNA transcripts that yielded the amplified TCR beta CDR3 regions. Researchers ran a first-round RT-PCR on the TCR CDR3 using the HTBI primer set. TCRdb fed the multiplex PCR reads into MiXCR, producing one record per CDR3 protein. The sample records a few hundred thousand distinct CDR3 sequences, roughly 15% being singletons. Sequencing was performed on blood. These receptors came from a woman aged 55 to 70 with Graves' ophthalmopathy.

There are many counts of this clonotype. This chain uses TRBV6-5 with TRBJ1-1; 7 bases match TRBD1. CDR3 length equals 16 residues. The ends lost 0 bases at V and 6 bases at J; junction bases unmatched: 10. Per the germline V gene, CDR1 is MNHEY and CDR2 is SVGAGI. The CDR3 loop reads CASSYSKGGGGPEAFF. The CDR3 DNA reads as TGTGCCAGCAGTTACTCGAAAGGGGGCGGGGGCCCTGAAGCTTTCTTT.

The V gene is TRBV4-1, the J gene TRBJ1-3; 8 bases match TRBD1. From germline, CDR1 is MGHRA and CDR2 YSYEKL. V dropped 0 bases and J dropped 0; count of bases not matched to a gene: 1. This CDR3 is built from 16 residues. The CDR3 loop reads CASSQEGTGSGNTIYF. CDR3 DNA sequence: TGCGCCAGCAGCCAAGAGGGGACAGGCTCTGGAAACACCATATATTTT.

This clonotype was found a few times. CDR3 loop: CASSRTGGIQDTEAFF. The CDR3 DNA reads TGCGCCAGCAGCCGGACAGGGGGTATACAAGACACTGAAGCTTTCTTT. The rearrangement joins TRBV5-1 to TRBJ1-1; 10 bases fit TRBD1. After removal of 4 bases from V and 3 bases from J, the junction contained 9 bases not matched to a gene. The CDR3 has 16 amino acids. Germline assignment: CDR1 SGHRS and CDR2 YFSETQ.

This clonotype appeared a few times. This chain uses TRBV10-3 with TRBJ2-1; 8 nucleotides line up with TRBD2. Per the germline V gene, CDR1 is ENHRY and CDR2 is SYGVKD. The CDR3 has 18 amino acids. J lost 1 base, V lost 0 bases, and 8 bases had no gene match. CDR3 sequence reads: CAISESKRETFSYNEQFF. The CDR3 DNA sequence: TGTGCCATCAGTGAGTCGAAGCGGGAGACGTTTTCCTACAATGAGCAGTTCTTC.

V and J are TRBV29-1 and TRBJ2-7; TRBD1 aligns across 11 bases. In germline, CDR1 is SQVTM, CDR2 ANQGSEA. The CDR3 loop spans 16 amino acids. V was clipped by 4 bases and J by 1 base; unmatched bases: 9. CDR3: CSVAFGTGGFSYEQYF. The CDR3 DNA is TGCAGCGTTGCCTTCGGGACAGGGGGATTTTCCTACGAGCAGTACTTC.

This clonotype was picked up many times. The chain is built from TRBV12-3 or TRBV12-4 and TRBJ1-5; 7 bases map to TRBD1. There are 14 residues in the CDR3. J lost 6 bases, V lost 4 bases, and 6 bases had no gene match. CDR3 sequence (DNA): TGTGCCAGCAGTTCGACAGGGTTCGGTCAGCCCCAGCATTTT. It specifies CASSSTGFGQPQHF.

This clonotype was detected only a few times. The V call is TRBV29-1, the J call TRBJ2-1; 10 bases agree with TRBD1. This CDR3 is built from 13 residues. Unmatched junction bases numbered 8, after V lost 8 bases and J lost 7 bases. The V gene's germline CDR1 is SQVTM and CDR2 ANQGSEA. CDR3 DNA: TGCAGCATTCGACAGGGGGCTGGGAATGAGCAGTTCTTC. Translation: CSIRQGAGNEQFF.

This clonotype showed up many times. V and J are TRBV6-1 and TRBJ1-5; 8 bases map to TRBD1. The ends lost 5 bases at V and 0 bases at J; junction bases unmatched: 6. Germline V gene sequence: CDR1 MNHNS, CDR2 SASEGT. This CDR3 region has 16 residues. This CDR3 is CASSRGTGNSNQPQHF. CDR3 DNA sequence: TGTGCCAGCAGTAGGGGGACAGGCAATAGCAATCAGCCCCAGCATTTT.

The V gene is TRBV30, the J gene TRBJ2-1; 10 bases are shared with TRBD1. Germline CDR1 reads GTSNPN; CDR2 reads SVGIG (reference sequence). With 2 bases clipped from V and 15 bases from J, the junction kept 13 bases outside the gene matches. The CDR3 has 14 residues. The CDR3 nucleotides are TGTGCCTGGAGTTCCGGGACAGGGGCCGACGAGGGGTTCTTC. It specifies CAWSSGTGADEGFF.

The chain carries TRBV3-1 and TRBJ1-2, with 9 bases identical to TRBD1. Germline V lookup: CDR1 LGHDT, CDR2 YNNKEL (reference sequence). V shed 0 bases, J shed 4 bases, and the junction held 6 bases outside the gene matches. The CDR3 consists of 16 residues. CDR3 region: CASSQDALDRGYGYTF. The DNA of the CDR3 is TGTGCCAGCAGCCAAGATGCTTTGGACAGGGGCTATGGCTACACCTTC.

The chain is built from TRBV2 and TRBJ1-5; D gene uncertain. Looked up from germline, CDR1 is SNHLY and CDR2 is FYNNEI. The V end lost 1 base, the J end lost 0 bases, and 7 bases lay between the germline ends. The CDR3 is 15 amino acids. CDR3 residues: CASSEGPGSNQPQHF. DNA of the CDR3: TGTGCCAGCAGTGAAGGGCCGGGTAGCAATCAGCCCCAGCATTTT.

This clonotype was counted between two and nine times. The chain links TRBV12-3 or TRBV12-4 to TRBJ1-2; TRBD1 might be the D (5 bases). V lost 3 bases and J lost 1, with 12 bases in between. The CDR3 spans 15 residues. The DNA of the CDR3 is TGTGCCAGCAGTTTTTCAGGGACTTTTAACTATGGCTACACCTTC. This codes for CASSFSGTFNYGYTF.

This clonotype has ten or more counts. The chain employs TRBV18 and TRBJ2-7; unclear D gene. The germline V and J ends were trimmed by 1 base and 0 bases, with 10 bases remaining between them. The CDR3 spans 15 residues. Looked up from germline, CDR1 is KGHSH and CDR2 is LQKENI. In DNA form, the CDR3 reads TGTGCCAGCTCACCACGGTCAGCCGTCTCCTACGAGCAGTACTTC. This sequence encodes CASSPRSAVSYEQYF.

This sequence joins TRBV12-3 or TRBV12-4 and TRBJ2-1, with TRBD2 matching 14 bases. V gave up 6 bases and J gave up 3 bases; unmatched junction bases: 10. There are 18 residues in the CDR3. The CDR3 reads CASRPTGTSGGIYNEQFF. The CDR3 DNA follows: TGTGCCAGCAGGCCCACCGGGACTAGCGGGGGTATCTACAATGAGCAGTTCTTC.

This clonotype was recorded at least ten times. V usage is TRBV28 and J usage is TRBJ1-1; D uncertain. In germline, CDR1 is MDHEN, CDR2 SYDVKM. V was clipped by 6 bases and J by 1 base, with 6 bases between them. The CDR3 has 12 residues. The CDR3 sequence is CASRLQNTEAFF. The CDR3 nucleotides are TGTGCCAGCAGACTGCAGAACACTGAAGCTTTCTTT.

This clonotype was counted at least ten times. J is TRBJ2-2 and V is TRBV28, with 13 bases identical to TRBD2. Germline CDR1 and CDR2: MDHEN and SYDVKM. The CDR3 is 19 residues long. V was clipped by 6 bases and J by 6 bases; unmatched bases: 16. The chain's CDR3 is CASRGRLAGGLWGPGELFF. The CDR3 DNA is TGTGCCAGCAGGGGCCGACTAGCGGGAGGCCTTTGGGGTCCCGGGGAGCTGTTTTTT. Together with reference TRBV28 and TRBJ2-2, the CDR3 gives the full variable domain: DVKVTQSSRYLVKRTGEKVFLECVQDMDHENMFWYRQDPGLGLRLIYFSYDVKMKEKGDIPEGYSVSREKKERFSLILESASTNQTSMYLCASRGRLAGGLWGPGELFFGEGSRLTVL.

A few counts support this clonotype. No conserved phenylalanine or tryptophan is present at the end of the CDR3, so a read error is the likely explanation. V and J are TRBV25-1 and TRBJ2-5; the D call may be TRBD1 or TRBD2 (6 bases each). V lost 0 bases, J lost 5 bases, and 19 bases lay in between. Germline assignment: CDR1 MGHDK and CDR2 SYGVNS. This CDR3 is 17 amino acids long. As DNA, the CDR3 is TGTGCCAGCAGTGAATATGGTAGGAGGGACACGAGGGAGACCCAGTACCTC. Its protein is CASSEYGRRDTRETQYL.

The J gene is TRBJ2-5, the V gene TRBV14, with 9 bases lining up with TRBD2. The CDR3 loop spans 16 amino acids. Unmatched junction bases numbered 11, after V lost 4 bases and J lost 5 bases. Germline V gene data show CDR1 as SGHDN and CDR2 as FVKESK. The CDR3 nucleotides are TGTGCCAGCAGCCGAGGGACTAGCAGCATTGGGGAGACCCAGTACTTC. Its translation: CASSRGTSSIGETQYF.

This clonotype was seen ten or more times. The V call is TRBV27, the J call TRBJ2-1, with a tentative D call TRBD2 (5 bases). Trimming cost V 0 bases and J 12 bases, with 12 bases left between them. This CDR3 has 13 amino acids. Germline V lookup: CDR1 MNHEY, CDR2 SMNVEV (reference sequence). The CDR3 sequence is CASSLSHGGGQFF. The CDR3 coding sequence is TGTGCCAGCAGTTTATCCCATGGTGGAGGGCAGTTCTTC.

This clonotype was found many times. DNA of the CDR3: TGTGCCAGCAGTACCTACAGGGATACGCAGTATTTT. Its translation is CASSTYRDTQYF. The chain couples TRBV28 to TRBJ2-3; D is perhaps TRBD1 (5 bases). Germline assignment: CDR1 MDHEN and CDR2 SYDVKM. Trimming took 5 bases from V and 6 from J, leaving 9 bases between them. This CDR3 has 12 residues.